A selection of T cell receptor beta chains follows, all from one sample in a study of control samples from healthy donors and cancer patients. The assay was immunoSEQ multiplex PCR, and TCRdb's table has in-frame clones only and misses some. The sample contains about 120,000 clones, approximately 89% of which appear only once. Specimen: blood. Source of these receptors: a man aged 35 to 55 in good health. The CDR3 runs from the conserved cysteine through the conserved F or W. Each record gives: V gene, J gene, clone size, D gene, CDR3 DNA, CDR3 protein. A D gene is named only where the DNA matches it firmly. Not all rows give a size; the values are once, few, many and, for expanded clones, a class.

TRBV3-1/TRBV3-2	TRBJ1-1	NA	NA	TGTGCCAGCAGCCAAGCGATAAGGTGGTTCTTT	CASSQAIRWFF
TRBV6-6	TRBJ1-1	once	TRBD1	TGTGCCAGCAGTCTGACAGGGAGCACTGAAGCTTTCTTT	CASSLTGSTEAFF
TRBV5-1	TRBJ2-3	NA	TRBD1	TGCGCCAGCAGCCCGGACAGGGGGCGAAAGACCACAGATACGCAGTATTTT	CASSPDRGRKTTDTQYF
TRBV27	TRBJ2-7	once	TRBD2	TGTGCCAGCAAACTAGCGGGGGGGCTTAGCGCCTACGAGCAGTACTTC	CASKLAGGLSAYEQYF
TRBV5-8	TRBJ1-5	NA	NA	TGTGCCAGCAGCTTGGTACCAGGGCCCAATCAGCCCCAGCATTTT	CASSLVPGPNQPQHF
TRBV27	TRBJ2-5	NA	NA	TGTGCCAGCAGTCTGGGGGCAGGGGGGGAGACCCAGTACTTC	CASSLGAGGETQYF
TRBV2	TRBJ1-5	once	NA	TGTGCCAGCAGTGGGGGACAAGGGCTTGGTCCCCAGCATTTT	CASSGGQGLGPQHF
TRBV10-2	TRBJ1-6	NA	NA	TGCGCCAGCAGTGAGCTCTTTGGCTCCTATAATTCACCCCTCCACTTT	CASSELFGSYNSPLHF
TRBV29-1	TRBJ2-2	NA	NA	TGCAGCGTTGTTGGTATAGAAAGGACCGGGGAGCTGTTTTTT	CSVVGIERTGELFF
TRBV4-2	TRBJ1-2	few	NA	TGTGCCAGCAGCCAAGAGGGCAGGGGAGGCTATGGCTACACCTTC	CASSQEGRGGYGYTF
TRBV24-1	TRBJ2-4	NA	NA	TGTGCCACCTGGGGCCAGGGATGGACCAAAAACATTCAGTACTTC	CATWGQGWTKNIQYF
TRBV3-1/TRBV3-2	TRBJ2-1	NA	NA	TGTGCCAGCAGCCATGAAAGGATAGCCCTCCGCTACAATGAGCAGTTCTTC	CASSHERIALRYNEQFF
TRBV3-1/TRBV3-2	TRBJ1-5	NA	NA	TGTGCCAGCAGCCAAGACGGGACACGGTCCCCCCAGCATTTT	CASSQDGTRSPQHF
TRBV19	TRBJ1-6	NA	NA	TGTGCCAGTGACACAGGGCACTGGGAATCACCCCTCCACTTT	CASDTGHWESPLHF
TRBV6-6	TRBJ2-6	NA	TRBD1	TGTGCCAGCAGTCGACAGGGAAAGGTTAGCTCTGGGGCCAACGTCCTGACTTTC	CASSRQGKVSSGANVLTF
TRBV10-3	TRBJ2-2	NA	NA	TGTGCCATCAGTGAAAAACAGGTTTCCGGGGAGCTGTTTTTT	CAISEKQVSGELFF
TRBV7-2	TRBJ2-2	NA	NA	TGTGCCAGCAACCTATTCGGAGGGGGGTACACCGGGGAGCTGTTTTTT	CASNLFGGGYTGELFF
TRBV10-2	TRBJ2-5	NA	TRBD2	TGCGCCAGCAGTGATCAAATACTAGCGGGGGTAGAGACCCAGTACTTC	CASSDQILAGVETQYF
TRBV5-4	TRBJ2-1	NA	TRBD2	TGTGCCAGCAGCCTACGGACTAGCGGACCCAATGAGCAGTTCTTC	CASSLRTSGPNEQFF
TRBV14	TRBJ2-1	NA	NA	TGTGCCAGCAGCCAAGATCGGACGGGTTTAGGCAATGAGCAGTTCTTC	CASSQDRTGLGNEQFF
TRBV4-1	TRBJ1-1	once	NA	TGCGCCAGCAGCCAAGCAGCGGCAGCCTGGGGAGGGAACACTGAAGCTTTCTTT	CASSQAAAAWGGNTEAFF
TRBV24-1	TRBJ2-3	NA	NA	TGTGCCACCAGTGACCCGGGACACAGCACAGATACGCAGTATTTT	CATSDPGHSTDTQYF
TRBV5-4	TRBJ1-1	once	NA	TGTGCCAGCAGCTTGATGGAATCGAACACTGAAGCTTTCTTT	CASSLMESNTEAFF
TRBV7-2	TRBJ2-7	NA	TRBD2	TGTGCCAGCAGCTGGGGAGGGTTCGAGCAGTACTTC	CASSWGGFEQYF
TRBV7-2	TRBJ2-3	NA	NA	TGTGCCAGCAGCTTAGCGGCGGGGGCTGCCGCAGATACGCAGTATTTT	CASSLAAGAAADTQYF
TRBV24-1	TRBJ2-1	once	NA	TGTGCCACCAGTGATTTTCTGAAGGGGGGGGCTAACAATGAGCAGTTCTTC	CATSDFLKGGANNEQFF
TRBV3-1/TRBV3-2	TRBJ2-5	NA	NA	TGTGCCAGCAGCCCTACTTTAGGCGAAAGACACCAAGAGACCCAGTACTTC	CASSPTLGERHQETQYF
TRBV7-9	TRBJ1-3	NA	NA	TGTGCCAGCAGCTTAGTAATGGCCTCTGGAAACACCATATATTTT	CASSLVMASGNTIYF
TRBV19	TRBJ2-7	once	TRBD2	TGTGCCAGTAAGGCGGCGGGGGGCCTCTACGAGCAGTACTTC	CASKAAGGLYEQYF
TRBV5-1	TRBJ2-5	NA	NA	TGCGCCAGCAAACCAAACCAAGAGACCCAGTACTTC	CASKPNQETQYF
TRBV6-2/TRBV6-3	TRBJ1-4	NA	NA	TGTGCCAGCAGTTATGCGTGGAACACCCGCGGGGAAAAACTGTTTTTT	CASSYAWNTRGEKLFF
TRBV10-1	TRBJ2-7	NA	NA	TGCGCCAGCAGTCGTGGACGGCTCTCCTACGAGCAGTACTTC	CASSRGRLSYEQYF
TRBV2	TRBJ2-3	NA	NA	TGTGCCAGCAATGGGTGGACCACAGATACGCAGTATTTT	CASNGWTTDTQYF
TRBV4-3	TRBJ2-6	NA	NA	TGCGCCAGCAGCCAAGATCCGGTCTCTGGGGCCAACGTCCTGACTTTC	CASSQDPVSGANVLTF
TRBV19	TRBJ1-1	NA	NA	TGTGCCAGTAGCACAGACAAGTTTACTGAAGCTTTCTTT	CASSTDKFTEAFF
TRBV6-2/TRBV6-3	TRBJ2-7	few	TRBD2	TGTGCCAGCAGTTACTGGGCTAGCGGGTCCTACGAGCAGTACTTC	CASSYWASGSYEQYF
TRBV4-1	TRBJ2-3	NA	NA	TGCGCCAGCAGCGACATGGGTAGCACAGATACGCAGTATTTT	CASSDMGSTDTQYF
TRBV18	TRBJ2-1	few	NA	TGTGCCAGCTCACCACCAGAGGGCTACAATGAGCAGTTCTTC	CASSPPEGYNEQFF
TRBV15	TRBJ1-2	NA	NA	TGTGCCACCAGCAGAGATGTGGAGGGCTACACCTTC	CATSRDVEGYTF
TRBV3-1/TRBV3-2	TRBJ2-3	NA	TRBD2	TGTGCCAGCAGCCCCCGGACTAGCGGGGGGGCCGATACGCAGTATTTT	CASSPRTSGGADTQYF
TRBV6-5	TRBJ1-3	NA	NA	TGTGCCAGCAGAGGGGTGAGAACTGGAAACACCATATATTTT	CASRGVRTGNTIYF
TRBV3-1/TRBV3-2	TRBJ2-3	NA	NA	TGTGCCAGCAGCCAGAGGAGAACTAGCACAGATACGCAGTATTTT	CASSQRRTSTDTQYF
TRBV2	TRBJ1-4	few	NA	TGTGCCAGCTACGGGAAGGGGCGGGCTAATGAAAAACTGTTTTTT	CASYGKGRANEKLFF
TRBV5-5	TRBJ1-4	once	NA	TGTGCCAGCAGCCCCGGACAGACAACTAATGAAAAACTGTTTTTT	CASSPGQTTNEKLFF
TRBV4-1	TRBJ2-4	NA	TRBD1	TGCGCCGCCAGGGGACAGGGGGCGAACATTCAGTACTTC	CAARGQGANIQYF
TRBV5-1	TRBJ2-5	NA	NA	NA	CASSFTSGQETQYF
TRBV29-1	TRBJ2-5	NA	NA	TGCAGCGGTGGCAGGGCACAAGAGACCCAGTACTTC	CSGGRAQETQYF
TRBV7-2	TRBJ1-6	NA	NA	TGTGCCAGCAGCCCTGGTAGGACAGAATATAATTCACCCCTCCACTTT	CASSPGRTEYNSPLHF
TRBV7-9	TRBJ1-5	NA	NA	TGTGCCAGCAGCGCTGGGACGGCTGGTTCCCAGCATTTT	CASSAGTAGSQHF